A single sample gave rise to the 21 T cell receptor beta chains below, sequenced in a study of T cell repertoires in cytomegalovirus infection. TCRdb reprocessed the reads with MiXCR, giving one entry per CDR3 protein. The sample lists about 85,000 distinct CDR3 sequences, about 45% occurring once. Their antigens remain unidentified. This specimen was CD8+ T cells from cultured PBMCs, taken from culture after CMV antigen stimulation. The receptor source for this set is a human donor in good health (CMV status not recorded). Some clones in this sample may be carry-over from other donors' samples.

The V gene is TRBV7-8, the J gene TRBJ1-5, with TRBD1 matching over 12 bases. CDR1 is SGHVS and CDR2 is FQNEAQ in the germline V gene. The trim removed 5 bases at V and 5 bases at J, leaving 7 bases unmatched. The CDR3 loop spans 16 amino acids. CDR3 amino acids: CASSPGTGGIDQPQHF. CDR3 in DNA: TGTGCCAGCAGCCCCGGGACAGGGGGCATCGATCAGCCCCAGCATTTT.

This clonotype has only a few counts. This sequence joins TRBV28 and TRBJ1-5; no firm D call. CDR3 length: 15 amino acids. Germline V gives CDR1 MDHEN, CDR2 SYDVKM. V shed 3 bases and J shed 4 bases, with 13 bases lying between them. The CDR3 DNA sequence: TGTGCCAGCAGTTTCGGCAGGATGGGGAATCAGCCCCAGCATTTT. Its translation: CASSFGRMGNQPQHF.

This clonotype was picked up a small number of times. The V and J genes are TRBV7-8 and TRBJ2-5; a weak D match, TRBD2 (5 bases). V was clipped by 5 bases and J by 7 bases, with 14 bases between them. The CDR3 length is 13 residues. Per germline, CDR1 SGHVS and CDR2 FQNEAQ. The chain's CDR3 is CASSPSGPWTQYF. CDR3 DNA: TGTGCCAGCAGCCCAAGCGGTCCGTGGACCCAGTACTTC.

V is TRBV6-8 and J is TRBJ2-5; weak D call: TRBD2 (7 bases). The CDR3 covers 15 residues. Between the trimmed V and J ends, which lost 0 bases and 2 bases, there was a span of 10 bases. The germline V gene encodes CDR1 MNHGY and CDR2 SAAAGT. CDR3 loop: CASSYSGGGQETQYF. The CDR3 DNA is TGTGCCAGCAGTTACTCAGGGGGGGGACAAGAGACCCAGTACTTC.

The CDR3: CASNQKGGWYEQYF. In nucleotides, the CDR3 is TGTGCCAGCAATCAGAAAGGGGGCTGGTACGAGCAGTACTTC. The chain links TRBV2 to TRBJ2-7; the match to TRBD1 covers 7 bases. The junction had 10 bases not matched to a gene; V was cut back by 7 bases and J by 4 bases. Germline V gene lookup returns CDR1 SNHLY and CDR2 FYNNEI. This CDR3 has 14 residues.

This clonotype is a singleton in its sample. V and J are TRBV12-5 and TRBJ1-1; 12 nucleotides align to TRBD1. V lost 6 bases and J lost 7; bases outside the gene matches: 6. In germline, CDR1 is LGHNT, CDR2 FRNRAP. The length of the CDR3 is 14 residues. The CDR3 loop is CASGRDRGLNEAFF. The CDR3 bases are TGTGCTAGTGGCCGGGACAGGGGGCTCAATGAAGCTTTCTTT.

The table lists this clonotype with many counts. The rearrangement uses TRBV7-8 and TRBJ1-5; no reliable D call. Deletions cut 0 bases from V and 7 bases from J, with 13 bases between. The CDR3 loop spans 15 amino acids. CDR1 is SGHVS and CDR2 is FQNEAQ in the germline V gene. CDR3 amino acids: CASSLAYGSTQPQHF. The CDR3, as DNA: TGTGCCAGCAGCTTAGCATATGGGAGCACGCAGCCCCAGCATTTT.

The chain carries TRBV7-3 and TRBJ2-2; 8 nucleotides match TRBD2. The CDR3 length is 17 residues. Germline CDR1 and CDR2: SGHTA and FQGTGA. V trimming: 5 bases; J trimming: 0 bases; junction bases outside the gene matches: 8. The DNA for the CDR3 is TGTGCCAGCAGCCCCTCGGGAGGGATGGCGAACACCGGGGAGCTGTTTTTT. It yields the protein CASSPSGGMANTGELFF.

The rearrangement joins TRBV27 to TRBJ1-2; a possible D gene is TRBD1 (5 bases). V lost 1 base and J 3 bases, leaving 9 bases between the germline ends. Germline V gives CDR1 MNHEY, CDR2 SMNVEV (reference sequence). The CDR3 is 14 amino acids. The CDR3 bases are TGTGCCAGCAGTTTATATGGGGACGACTATGGCTACACCTTC. Translation gives CASSLYGDDYGYTF.

There are a few counts of this clonotype. This chain joins TRBV7-6 and TRBJ1-3; 8 bases agree with TRBD1. The germline V gene has CDR1 SGHVS and CDR2 FNYEAQ. CDR3 size: 17 residues. V gave up 1 base and J gave up 3 bases; unmatched junction bases: 8. The CDR3 spells CASSLGAARGLGNTIYF. The CDR3 DNA reads as TGTGCCAGCAGCTTAGGAGCGGCCAGGGGGCTTGGAAACACCATATATTTT.

The chain links TRBV7-9 to TRBJ1-5; D unresolved. Germline CDR1 SEHNR, CDR2 FQNEAQ (reference sequence). This CDR3 is 15 amino acids long. Trimming shortened V by 3 bases and J by 6 bases, and 15 bases separated the two germline ends. Written as DNA, the CDR3 is TGTGCCAGCAGCTTCGGGAACTCGAGAGGTCAGCCCCAGCATTTT. This sequence encodes CASSFGNSRGQPQHF. The full variable domain, with the rest looked up from reference TRBV7-9 and TRBJ1-5, is DTGVSQNPRHKITKRGQNVTFRCDPISEHNRLYWYRQTLGQGPEFLTYFQNEAQLEKSRLLSDRFSAERPKGSFSTLEIQRTEQGDSAMYLCASSFGNSRGQPQHFGDGTRLSIL.

CDR3 sequence reads: CASSSRGRDTQYF. The CDR3 nucleotides read TGTGCCAGCAGCTCCCGCGGCAGAGATACGCAGTATTTT. The chain couples TRBV7-8 to TRBJ2-3; the D is unclear. CDR1 is SGHVS and CDR2 is FQNEAQ in the germline V gene. The CDR3 covers 13 residues. V was clipped by 4 bases and J by 5 bases, with 10 bases between them. Full variable domain (rest looked up from reference TRBV7-8 and TRBJ2-3): GAGVSQSPRYKVAKRGQDVALRCDPISGHVSLFWYQQALGQGPEFLTYFQNEAQLDKSGLPSDRFFAERPEGSVSTLKIQRTQQEDSAVYLCASSSRGRDTQYFGPGTRLTVL.

The V and J genes are TRBV19 and TRBJ2-7; the D gene is possibly TRBD1 (5 bases). The ends were cut back, 0 bases at V and 2 bases at J, with 11 bases in the middle. The CDR3 extends over 15 amino acids. From germline, CDR1 is LNHDA and CDR2 SQIVND (reference sequence). Here the CDR3 DNA reads TGTGCCAGTAGTATAGAGGGCCTGGGGCCCTACGAGCAGTACTTC. Translation gives CASSIEGLGPYEQYF.

This clonotype has a handful of counts. The V gene is TRBV12-5, the J gene TRBJ2-5, with D unresolved. The CDR3 is 12 residues long. Germline values: CDR1 LGHNT, CDR2 FRNRAP. Deletions cut 1 base from V and 2 bases from J, with 2 bases between. Here the CDR3 DNA reads TGTGCTAGTGGTTTGGGACAAGAGACCCAGTACTTC. As protein: CASGLGQETQYF.

This clonotype was seen ten or more times. The genes are TRBV7-8 and TRBJ2-7; 9 nucleotides agree with TRBD2. With V trimmed by 1 base and J by 6 bases, 19 bases remained unmatched. The CDR3 is 19 residues long. Per the germline V gene, CDR1 is SGHVS and CDR2 is FQNEAQ. The CDR3 nucleotides are TGTGCCAGCAGCTTAGAGAGACACAAGCCGGGTAGCGGGAGTGGCGAGCAGTACTTC. It encodes CASSLERHKPGSGSGEQYF.

This clonotype was detected a few times. The V gene is TRBV12-3 or TRBV12-4, the J gene TRBJ1-1; weak D call: TRBD1 (6 bases). V was pared by 7 bases and J by 3 bases, with 15 bases between. The CDR3 totals 14 residues. In nucleotides, the CDR3 is TGTGCCAGCAACCGCAGGGGATTGGACACTGAAGCTTTCTTT. It codes for CASNRRGLDTEAFF.

Only a few counts were recorded for this clonotype. This sequence joins TRBV7-8 and TRBJ1-5; possibly TRBD1 for D (6 bases). This CDR3 contains 16 residues. V lost 2 bases and J lost 11, with 22 bases in between. Germline CDR1 SGHVS, CDR2 FQNEAQ. CDR3 in DNA: TGTGCCAGCAGCTTAAGTAGGGGGGAGCGACAATCAGCCCAGCATTTT. Protein sequence: CASSLSRGERQSAQHF.

This clonotype was seen a handful of times. V gene TRBV9 combines with J gene TRBJ2-7, with TRBD1 as a possible D gene (6 bases). The CDR3 is made up of 16 amino acids. The V end lost 3 bases, the J end lost 2 bases, and 18 bases lay between the germline ends. Germline CDR1 is SGDLS and CDR2 is YYNGEE. CDR3 amino acids: CASSGRTDRATYEQYF. In DNA form, the CDR3 reads TGTGCCAGCAGCGGAAGGACAGACAGAGCAACCTACGAGCAGTACTTC.

With respect to this clonotype: The junction and the germline gene differ at one end; a read error may be behind it. The V and J genes are TRBV4-1 and TRBJ1-1; tentative D call: TRBD1 (6 bases). CDR1 MGHRA and CDR2 YSYEKL come from the germline V gene. The CDR3 is made up of 17 amino acids. This chain's CDR3 is CASSQSSLTSGHKEAFF. For the CDR3, the DNA is TGTGCCAGCAGCCAATCAAGTTTGACCTCGGGACACAAGGAAGCTTTCTTT.

This rearrangement joins TRBV12-5 to TRBJ1-1, with TRBD1 identical over 9 bases. CDR1 LGHNT and CDR2 FRNRAP come from the germline V gene. Trimming removed 6 bases from V and 7 bases from J; junction bases left unmatched: 9. The CDR3 runs 14 residues. The CDR3 bases are TGTGCTAGTGGGCTAGGACAGGGGCGCCGTGAAGCTTTCTTT. This translates into CASGLGQGRREAFF.

DNA for the CDR3: TGTGCCAGCAGGCTGGGTAGGGGTGGCGAAAAACTGTTTTTT. Its protein is CASRLGRGGEKLFF. The chain couples TRBV7-8 to TRBJ1-4, with a weak D call TRBD1 (5 bases). This CDR3 comprises 14 residues. CDR1 and CDR2 (germline): SGHVS, FQNEAQ. Trimming removed 6 bases from V and 8 bases from J, with 16 bases in between.